This entry lists 24 T cell receptor beta chains sequenced from one sample in a study of T-cell memory formation after mild COVID-19 (dated by TCRdb to 2020 to 2022). To prepare the library, 5' RACE was applied. The sample was run on an Illumina NovaSeq 6000. TCRdb trimmed public reads at Q25 via fastp, called clones via MiXCR and kept in-frame beta chains. Each entry is one CDR3 protein sequence, shown with its most common DNA and genes. In all, the sample holds about 260,000 distinct CDR3 sequences, and around 8% of those were seen once. The ten largest clones represent 22% of the sample. The sample comprised PBMCs or a T cell subset sorted from them (not recorded which). These receptors were taken from a young man who had mild COVID-19 (a few samples of this study predate the infection). The sample titles of this study are shuffled in the database, so cell type and time point are left out; the donor was told from shared clones.

This clonotype was picked up many times. The chain uses TRBV2 and TRBJ1-2; possibly TRBD1 for D (5 bases). V shed 4 bases and J shed 4 bases, with 16 bases lying between them. Per germline, CDR1 SNHLY and CDR2 FYNNEI. The CDR3 runs 15 residues. The CDR3 protein is CASSATEGSRYGYTF. For the CDR3, the DNA is TGTGCCAGCAGTGCCACTGAGGGGAGTCGCTATGGCTACACCTTC.

Ten or more counts support this clonotype. As DNA, the CDR3 is TGCGCCAGCAGCCAAGATAGTCTCAATCAGCCCCAGCATTTT. It translates to CASSQDSLNQPQHF. The chain carries TRBV4-3 and TRBJ1-5; D is unresolved. Trimming stripped 0 bases from V and 3 bases from J, with 6 bases between. CDR3 length: 14 residues. The V gene's germline CDR1 is LGHNA and CDR2 YSLEER.

This clonotype has a handful of counts. CDR3: CASSEGVRGGYTF. The CDR3, as DNA: TGTGCCAGCAGCGAGGGGGTTAGGGGGGGCTACACCTTC. The J gene is TRBJ1-2, the V gene TRBV12-3 or TRBV12-4, with D maybe TRBD1 (6 bases). Deletions cut 6 bases from V and 8 bases from J, with 16 bases between. The CDR3 contains 13 residues.

This chain joins TRBV15 and TRBJ1-3; D call uncertain. V lost 5 bases and J 0 bases, leaving 8 bases between the germline ends. CDR1 and CDR2 (germline): LNHNV, YYDKDF (reference sequence). This CDR3 has 14 residues. CDR3 bases: TGTGCCACCAGCCCGGGCCACTCTGGAAACACCATATATTTT. It codes for CATSPGHSGNTIYF.

V is TRBV5-1 and J is TRBJ2-5; D is possibly TRBD2 (6 bases). Germline V gives CDR1 SGHRS, CDR2 YFSETQ. V was trimmed by 4 bases and J by 7 bases, leaving 14 bases between them. This CDR3 region has 13 residues. The CDR3 DNA reads as TGCGCCAGCAGCACCGGGCCCGGGGGGACCCAGTACTTC. Translating gives CASSTGPGGTQYF.

This rearrangement joins TRBV5-1 to TRBJ2-1; D not resolved. The CDR3 runs to 12 residues. Germline V gene lookup returns CDR1 SGHRS and CDR2 YFSETQ. The V end was cut by 3 bases, the J end by 7 bases, with 8 bases between. CDR3 DNA sequence: TGCGCCAGCAGCTCGGTTATGAATGAGCAGTTCTTC. It specifies CASSSVMNEQFF.

V usage is TRBV12-5 and J usage is TRBJ2-2, with D uncertain. From germline, CDR1 is LGHNT and CDR2 FRNRAP. The V end lost 7 bases, the J end lost 6 bases, and 12 bases lay between the germline ends. The CDR3 is 13 residues long. DNA of the CDR3: TGTGCTAGTGCCCTCGGGTTGGCCGGGGAGCTGTTTTTT. It is translated as CASALGLAGELFF.

The V gene is TRBV6-1, the J gene TRBJ2-1; the match to TRBD2 covers 8 bases. V lost 8 bases to trimming and J lost 7 bases; unmatched junction nucleotides: 13. Germline values: CDR1 MNHNS, CDR2 SASEGT. The CDR3 sequence is 15 residues long. The CDR3 sequence: CASSLGLAGFNEQFF. The CDR3 region has the DNA TGTGCCAGCTCCCTAGGGTTAGCGGGGTTTAATGAGCAGTTCTTC.

The chain links TRBV6-5 to TRBJ2-7; D perhaps matches TRBD1 (5 bases). CDR3 length: 13 amino acids. The V end lost 6 bases, the J end lost 2 bases, and 11 bases lay between the germline ends. The germline CDR1 and CDR2 sequences are MNHEY and SVGAGI. CDR3 in DNA: TGTGCCAGCAGCCCAGGGCCAGCCTACGAGCAGTACTTC. This gives the protein CASSPGPAYEQYF.

This clonotype appeared many times. The chain employs TRBV7-2 and TRBJ2-3; 10 bases fit TRBD1. This CDR3 has 18 residues. CDR1 SGHTA and CDR2 FQGNSA come from the germline V gene. Unmatched junction bases numbered 13, after V lost 6 bases and J lost 1 base. The CDR3 reads CASRLTGGEPTRTDTQYF. Written as DNA, the CDR3 is TGTGCCAGCAGGTTGACAGGGGGCGAACCGACCCGCACAGATACGCAGTATTTT.

The rearrangement joins TRBV15 to TRBJ2-7; tentative D call: TRBD2 (5 bases). CDR3 length equals 14 residues. Trimming removed 0 bases from V and 2 bases from J, with 8 bases in between. Per germline, CDR1 LNHNV and CDR2 YYDKDF (reference sequence). The CDR3 is CATSRDRGPYEQYV. CDR3 sequence (DNA): TGTGCCACCAGCAGAGATAGAGGGCCCTACGAGCAGTACGTC.

This chain connects TRBV19 to TRBJ1-5, with TRBD1 matching 7 bases. The CDR3 has 17 amino acids. V dropped 7 bases and J dropped 5; count of bases not matched to a gene: 17. Germline CDR1 and CDR2: LNHDA and SQIVND (reference sequence). The chain's CDR3 is CASTGTRDSSRDQPQHF. CDR3 sequence (DNA): TGTGCCAGTACCGGAACCAGGGACAGCTCCCGAGATCAGCCCCAGCATTTT.

This clonotype was detected ten times or more. The rearrangement joins TRBV7-2 to TRBJ1-3; 7 bases are shared with TRBD1. CDR1 is SGHTA and CDR2 is FQGNSA in the germline V gene. The J segment lost 8 bases and the V segment lost 1 base, leaving 5 bases of the junction unmatched. The CDR3 is 14 residues long. The CDR3 spells CASSLVWDRDTIYF. The CDR3, as DNA: TGTGCCAGCAGCTTAGTTTGGGACAGAGACACCATATATTTT.

This clonotype showed up just a few times. CDR3 sequence reads: CASSPPFGSGANVLTF. In DNA form, the CDR3 reads TGTGCCAGCTCACCACCGTTCGGCTCTGGGGCCAACGTCCTGACTTTC. V is TRBV18 and J is TRBJ2-6; D uncertain. V lost 0 bases and J lost 0, with 6 bases in between. The CDR3 extends over 16 amino acids. Germline CDR1 is KGHSH and CDR2 is LQKENI.

This clonotype showed up just a few times. The chain employs TRBV6-5 and TRBJ1-5, with D possibly TRBD1 on 5 matching bases. CDR3 length equals 15 residues. The V end lost 5 bases, the J end lost 9 bases, and 20 bases lay between the germline ends. CDR1 MNHEY and CDR2 SVGAGI come from the germline V gene. CDR3 protein: CASSPSFAGRGPQHF. The CDR3 DNA follows: TGTGCCAGCAGTCCCTCTTTTGCGGGGCGGGGGCCCCAGCATTTT.

This clonotype was counted between two and nine times. The genes are TRBV7-2 and TRBJ2-2; D gene ambiguous. Germline CDR1 reads SGHTA; CDR2 reads FQGNSA. Trimming pared 3 bases from V and 10 bases from J, leaving 6 bases between. The CDR3 contains 11 residues. The CDR3 region has the DNA TGTGCCAGCAGCTTTTTGGTGGAGCTGTTTTTT. This gives the protein CASSFLVELFF. Based on the CDR3 plus reference TRBV7-2 and TRBJ2-2, the full variable domain is GAGVSQSPSNKVTEKGKDVELRCDPISGHTALYWYRQSLGQGLEFLIYFQGNSAPDKSGLPSDRFSAERTGGSVSTLTIQRTQQEDSAVYLCASSFLVELFFGEGSRLTVL.

The gene calls are TRBV5-1 and TRBJ1-2; a possible D gene is TRBD1 (6 bases). V was clipped by 2 bases and J by 8 bases, with 28 bases between them. The germline V gene encodes CDR1 SGHRS and CDR2 YFSETQ. This CDR3 is 18 amino acids long. DNA for the CDR3: TGCGCCAGCAGCTTTACGGACTCTCTAGGCCGAGGGGGTCCAGGCTACACCTTC. Its protein product is CASSFTDSLGRGGPGYTF. Variable domain in full (rest from reference TRBV5-1 and TRBJ1-2): KAGVTQTPRYLIKTRGQQVTLSCSPISGHRSVSWYQQTPGQGLQFLFEYFSETQRNKGNFPGRFSGRQFSNSRSEMNVSTLELGDSALYLCASSFTDSLGRGGPGYTFGSGTRLTVV.

This clonotype was seen only a few times. The J gene is TRBJ2-5, the V gene TRBV24-1, with 9 bases fitting TRBD2. V lost 3 bases to trimming and J lost 4 bases; unmatched junction nucleotides: 5. This CDR3 is 15 amino acids long. Germline CDR1 KGHDR, CDR2 SFDVKD. The CDR3 bases are TGTGCCACCAGTGATCCCAGCGGGGGGACAGAGACCCAGTACTTC. This encodes CATSDPSGGTETQYF.

CDR3 sequence (DNA): TGCGCCAGCAGCCCATTAGCGGGGGGGCCAGATACGCAGTATTTT. Its protein product is CASSPLAGGPDTQYF. V and J are TRBV5-1 and TRBJ2-3; 11 bases align to TRBD2. The CDR3 sequence is 15 residues long. V lost 4 bases, J lost 4 bases, and 5 bases stayed unmatched. CDR1 is SGHRS, CDR2 YFSETQ, per germline.

The rearrangement links TRBV7-9 to TRBJ1-2, with TRBD1 matching over 9 bases. Losses at the gene ends were 0 bases for V and 7 bases for J; bases not matched to a gene: 3. Germline CDR1 SEHNR, CDR2 FQNEAQ (reference sequence). CDR3 length equals 14 residues. The CDR3 protein is CASSLADRGSGYTF. The CDR3 DNA reads TGTGCCAGCAGCTTAGCGGACAGGGGTAGTGGCTACACCTTC.

The chain uses TRBV5-1 and TRBJ1-1; D call uncertain. V lost 5 bases, J lost 1 base, and 9 bases lay in between. CDR3 length equals 13 residues. In germline, CDR1 is SGHRS, CDR2 YFSETQ. The CDR3 region has the DNA TGCGCCAGCAGAAAGGAGCCGAACACTGAAGCTTTCTTT. Translating gives CASRKEPNTEAFF.

The sample holds a few counts of this clonotype. The J gene is TRBJ1-2, the V gene TRBV5-6, with 7 positions matching TRBD1. The trim removed 0 bases at V and 7 bases at J, leaving 6 bases unmatched. The CDR3 is made up of 14 amino acids. The V gene's germline CDR1 is SGHDT and CDR2 YYEEEE. CDR3 coding DNA: TGTGCCAGCAGCTTGGTCGTTCAGGGGGTTGGCTACACCTTC. Amino acid sequence: CASSLVVQGVGYTF.

The V call is TRBV5-1, the J call TRBJ2-1, with D possibly matching TRBD1 (6 bases). With 7 bases removed from V and 8 bases from J, the gap between germline ends came to 16 bases. The V gene's germline CDR1 is SGHRS and CDR2 YFSETQ. The CDR3 has 13 amino acids. The CDR3 protein is CASVSTEGDEQFF. Written as DNA, the CDR3 is TGCGCCAGCGTCTCAACCGAGGGGGATGAGCAGTTCTTC. Using reference TRBV5-1 and TRBJ2-1 for the parts outside the CDR3, the full variable domain is KAGVTQTPRYLIKTRGQQVTLSCSPISGHRSVSWYQQTPGQGLQFLFEYFSETQRNKGNFPGRFSGRQFSNSRSEMNVSTLELGDSALYLCASVSTEGDEQFFGPGTRLTVL.

This clonotype was observed a few times. This rearrangement joins TRBV7-2 to TRBJ2-4; a weak D match, TRBD2 (7 bases). The CDR3 consists of 15 residues. Trimming took 5 bases from V and 8 from J, leaving 19 bases between them. Germline-derived CDR1 and CDR2 are SGHTA and FQGNSA. CDR3 DNA: TGTGCCAGCAGCAGGGGGGGGACGAATAAAGACATTCAGTACTTC. Protein product: CASSRGGTNKDIQYF.